Listed here are 5 T cell receptor beta chains from one sample, sequenced in a study of blood T cell repertoires in COVID-19. Sequencing used immunoSEQ multiplex PCR; TCRdb keeps in-frame clones, though not all of them. The sample has some 48,000 clones; more than 75% are singletons. Sequencing was carried out using peripheral blood. These receptors originate from a man aged 65 to 85 with active COVID-19.

The chain has TRBV14 and TRBJ1-4; 7 bases are shared with TRBD1. The CDR3 totals 17 residues. Germline trimming cut 5 bases from V and 6 bases from J; bases unmatched to any gene: 15. CDR1 and CDR2 from the germline V gene are SGHDN and FVKESK. In DNA form, the CDR3 reads TGTGCCAGCAGCAAGGGTGACAGGGCCCGTTGGGATGAAAAACTGTTTTTT. Encoded protein: CASSKGDRARWDEKLFF. Full variable domain (outside the CDR3, taken from reference TRBV14 and TRBJ1-4): EAGVTQFPSHSVIEKGQTVTLRCDPISGHDNLYWYRRVMGKEIKFLLHFVKESKQDESGMPNNRFLAERTGGTYSTLKVQPAELEDSGVYFCASSKGDRARWDEKLFFGSGTQLSVL.

The genes are TRBV7-8 and TRBJ2-1, with a tentative D call TRBD2 (5 bases). The germline V and J ends were trimmed by 5 bases and 5 bases, with 19 bases remaining between them. The CDR3 has 16 amino acids. In germline, CDR1 is SGHVS, CDR2 FQNEAQ. The CDR3 DNA reads as TGTGCCAGCAGCCCCGTCCGGGCTAGCAGCAACAATGAGCAGTTCTTC. Translation gives CASSPVRASSNNEQFF. Full variable domain (missing parts from reference TRBV7-8 and TRBJ2-1): GAGVSQSPRYKVAKRGQDVALRCDPISGHVSLFWYQQALGQGPEFLTYFQNEAQLDKSGLPSDRFFAERPEGSVSTLKIQRTQQEDSAVYLCASSPVRASSNNEQFFGPGTRLTVL.

The chain couples TRBV2 to TRBJ1-1; D possibly corresponds to TRBD1 (6 bases). This CDR3 contains 15 residues. The germline gives CDR1 SNHLY, CDR2 FYNNEI. V was trimmed by 7 bases and J by 3 bases, leaving 18 bases between them. The CDR3 reads CASTREGGADTEAFF. The CDR3 DNA reads TGTGCCAGCACCCGGGAGGGGGGCGCGGACACTGAAGCTTTCTTT.

The chain combines TRBV30 with TRBJ2-1, with no clear D. V lost 1 base and J lost 9, with 7 bases in between. Germline CDR1 GTSNPN, CDR2 SVGIG (reference sequence). The CDR3 covers 11 residues. The CDR3 sequence is CAWSETPEQFF. The CDR3 DNA sequence: TGTGCCTGGAGTGAAACTCCTGAGCAGTTCTTC.

The chain joins TRBV2 to TRBJ1-4, with D perhaps TRBD1 (5 bases). Germline CDR1 and CDR2: SNHLY and FYNNEI. The CDR3 spans 15 residues. V dropped 6 bases and J dropped 3 bases, with 14 bases sitting between them. The CDR3 DNA is TGTGCCAGCAGACGGCTGGGGCACGCTAATGAAAAACTGTTTTTT. Protein product: CASRRLGHANEKLFF.